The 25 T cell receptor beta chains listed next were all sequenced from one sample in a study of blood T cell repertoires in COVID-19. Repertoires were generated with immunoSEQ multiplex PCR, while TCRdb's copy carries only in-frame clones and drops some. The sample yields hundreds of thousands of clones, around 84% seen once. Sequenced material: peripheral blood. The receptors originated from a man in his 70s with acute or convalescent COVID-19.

For the CDR3, the DNA is TGCGCCAGCAGCCAAGATCACGGCGGGGTGAACATTCAGTACTTC. Residues: CASSQDHGGVNIQYF. V usage is TRBV4-3 and J usage is TRBJ2-4, with a possible D match to TRBD2 (6 bases). This CDR3 region has 15 residues. Trimming left V 0 bases short and J 7 bases short, with 13 bases between. Germline V gene data show CDR1 as LGHNA and CDR2 as YSLEER.

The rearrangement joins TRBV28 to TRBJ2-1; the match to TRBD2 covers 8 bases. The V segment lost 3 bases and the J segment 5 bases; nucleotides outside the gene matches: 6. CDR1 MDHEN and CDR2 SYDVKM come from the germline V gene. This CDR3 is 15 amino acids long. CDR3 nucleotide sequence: TGTGCCAGCAGTTTGCCGGCGGGAGGCAACAATGAGCAGTTCTTC. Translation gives CASSLPAGGNNEQFF.

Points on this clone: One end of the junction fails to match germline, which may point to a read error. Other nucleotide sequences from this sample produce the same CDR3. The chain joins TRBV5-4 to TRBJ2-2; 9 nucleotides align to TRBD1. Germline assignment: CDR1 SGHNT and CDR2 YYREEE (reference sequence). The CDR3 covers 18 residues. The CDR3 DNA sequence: TGTGCCAGCAGCCCCCCCACCGGGACAGGGAGGAACACCGGGGAGTTGTTTTTT. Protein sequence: CASSPPTGTGRNTGELFF.

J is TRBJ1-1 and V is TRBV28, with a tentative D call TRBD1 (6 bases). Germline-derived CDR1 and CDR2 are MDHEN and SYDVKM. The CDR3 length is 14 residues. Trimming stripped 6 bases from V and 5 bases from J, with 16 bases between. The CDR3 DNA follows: TGTGCCAGCAGCACCGGGACATATGCGACTGAAGCTTTCTTT. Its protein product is CASSTGTYATEAFF.

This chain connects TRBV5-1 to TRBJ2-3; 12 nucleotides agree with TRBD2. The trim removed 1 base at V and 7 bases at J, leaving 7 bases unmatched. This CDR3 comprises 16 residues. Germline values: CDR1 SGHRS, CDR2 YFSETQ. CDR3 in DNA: TGCGCCAGCAGCTTGCAGGCTAGCGGGAGGGGCAATACGCAGTATTTT. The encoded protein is CASSLQASGRGNTQYF. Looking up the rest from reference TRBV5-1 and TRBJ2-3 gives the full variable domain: KAGVTQTPRYLIKTRGQQVTLSCSPISGHRSVSWYQQTPGQGLQFLFEYFSETQRNKGNFPGRFSGRQFSNSRSEMNVSTLELGDSALYLCASSLQASGRGNTQYFGPGTRLTVL.

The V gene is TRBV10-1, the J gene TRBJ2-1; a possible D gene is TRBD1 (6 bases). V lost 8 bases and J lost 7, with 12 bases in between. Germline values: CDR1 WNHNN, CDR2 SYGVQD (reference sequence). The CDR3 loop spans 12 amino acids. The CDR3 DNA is TGCGCCAGCGCAGGGGTCCCGAATGAGCAGTTCTTC. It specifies CASAGVPNEQFF.

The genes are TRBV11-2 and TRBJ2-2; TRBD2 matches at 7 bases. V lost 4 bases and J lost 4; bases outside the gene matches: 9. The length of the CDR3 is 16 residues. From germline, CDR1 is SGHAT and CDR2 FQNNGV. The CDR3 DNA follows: TGTGCCAGCAGCTCTCCGCGGACGGGGGGCACCGGGGAGCTGTTTTTT. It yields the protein CASSSPRTGGTGELFF.

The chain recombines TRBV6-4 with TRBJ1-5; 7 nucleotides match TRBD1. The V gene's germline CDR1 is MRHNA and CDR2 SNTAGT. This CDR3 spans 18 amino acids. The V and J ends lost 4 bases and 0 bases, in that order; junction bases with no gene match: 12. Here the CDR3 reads CASSALTGPHFSNQPQHF. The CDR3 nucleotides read TGTGCCAGCAGTGCTTTGACAGGGCCGCACTTTAGCAATCAGCCCCAGCATTTT.

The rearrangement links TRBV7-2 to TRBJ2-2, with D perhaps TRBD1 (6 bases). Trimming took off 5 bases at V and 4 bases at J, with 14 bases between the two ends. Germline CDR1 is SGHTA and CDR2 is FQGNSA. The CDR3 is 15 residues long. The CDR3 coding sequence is TGTGCCAGCAGCATCGACAGGCCGGGCACCGGGGAGCTGTTTTTT. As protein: CASSIDRPGTGELFF. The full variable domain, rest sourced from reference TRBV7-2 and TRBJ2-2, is GAGVSQSPSNKVTEKGKDVELRCDPISGHTALYWYRQSLGQGLEFLIYFQGNSAPDKSGLPSDRFSAERTGGSVSTLTIQRTQQEDSAVYLCASSIDRPGTGELFFGEGSRLTVL.

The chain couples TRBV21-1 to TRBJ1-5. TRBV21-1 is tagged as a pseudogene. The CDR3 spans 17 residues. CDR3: CASSKRAGGGCNQPQHF. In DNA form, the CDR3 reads TGTGCCAGCAGCAAACGGGCGGGGGGCGGTTGCAATCAGCCCCAGCATTTT.

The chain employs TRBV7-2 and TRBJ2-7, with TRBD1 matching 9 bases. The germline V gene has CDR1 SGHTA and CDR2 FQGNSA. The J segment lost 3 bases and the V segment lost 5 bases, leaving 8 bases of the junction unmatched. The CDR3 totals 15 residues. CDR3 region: CASSEGTGRYYEQYF. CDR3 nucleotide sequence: TGTGCCAGCAGCGAAGGGACAGGGAGGTACTACGAGCAGTACTTC.

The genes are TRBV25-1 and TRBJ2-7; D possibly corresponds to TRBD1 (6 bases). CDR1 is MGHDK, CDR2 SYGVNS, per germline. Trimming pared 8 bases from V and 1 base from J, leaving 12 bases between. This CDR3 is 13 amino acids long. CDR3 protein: CASSDRSSYEQYF. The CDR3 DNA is TGTGCCAGCTCCGACAGGTCATCCTACGAGCAGTACTTC.

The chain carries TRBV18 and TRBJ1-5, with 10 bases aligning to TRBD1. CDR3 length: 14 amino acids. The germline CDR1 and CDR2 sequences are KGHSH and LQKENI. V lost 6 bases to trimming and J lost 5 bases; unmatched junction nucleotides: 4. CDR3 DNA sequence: TGTGCCAGCTCGCAGGACAGGGGGTATCAGCCCCAGCATTTT. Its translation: CASSQDRGYQPQHF.

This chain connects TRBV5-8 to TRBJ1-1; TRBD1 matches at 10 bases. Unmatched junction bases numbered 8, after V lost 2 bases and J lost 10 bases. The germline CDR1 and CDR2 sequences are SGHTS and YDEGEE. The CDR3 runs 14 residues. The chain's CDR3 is CASSLTWTGGRAFF. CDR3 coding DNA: TGTGCCAGCAGCTTAACCTGGACAGGGGGTCGAGCTTTCTTT.

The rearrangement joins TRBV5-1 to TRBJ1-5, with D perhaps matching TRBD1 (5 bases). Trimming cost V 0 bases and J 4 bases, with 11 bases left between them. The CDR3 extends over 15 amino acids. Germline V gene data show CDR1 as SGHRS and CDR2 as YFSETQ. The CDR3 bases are TGCGCCAGCAGCTTGGTTGCAGGGAATAATCAGCCCCAGCATTTT. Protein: CASSLVAGNNQPQHF.

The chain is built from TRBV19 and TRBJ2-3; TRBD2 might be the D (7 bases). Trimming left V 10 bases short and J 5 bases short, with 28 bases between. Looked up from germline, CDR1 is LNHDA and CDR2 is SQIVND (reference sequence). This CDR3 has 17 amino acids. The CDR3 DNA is TGTGCCACCCAGTACAACATCGGGGGGCGGCTTGGAGATACGCAGTATTTT. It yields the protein CATQYNIGGRLGDTQYF.

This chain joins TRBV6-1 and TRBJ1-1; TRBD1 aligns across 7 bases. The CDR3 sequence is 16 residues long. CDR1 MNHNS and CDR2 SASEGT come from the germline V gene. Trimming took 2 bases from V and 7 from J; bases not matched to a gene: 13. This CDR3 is CASSEHLRRGDSEAFF. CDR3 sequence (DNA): TGTGCCAGCAGTGAACATTTAAGACGTGGGGACAGTGAAGCTTTCTTT.

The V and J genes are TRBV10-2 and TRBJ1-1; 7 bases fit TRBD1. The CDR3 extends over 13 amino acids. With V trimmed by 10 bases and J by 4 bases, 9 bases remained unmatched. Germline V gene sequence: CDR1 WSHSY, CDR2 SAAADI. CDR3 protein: CATSTGIGTEAFF. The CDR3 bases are TGCGCCACGTCGACAGGGATAGGCACTGAAGCTTTCTTT.

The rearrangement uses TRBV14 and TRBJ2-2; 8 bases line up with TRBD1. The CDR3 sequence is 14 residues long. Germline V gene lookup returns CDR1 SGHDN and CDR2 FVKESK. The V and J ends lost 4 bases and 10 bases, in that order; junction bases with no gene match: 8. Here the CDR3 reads CASSPGTGRVELFF. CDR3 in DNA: TGTGCCAGCAGCCCTGGGACAGGACGGGTGGAGCTGTTTTTT.

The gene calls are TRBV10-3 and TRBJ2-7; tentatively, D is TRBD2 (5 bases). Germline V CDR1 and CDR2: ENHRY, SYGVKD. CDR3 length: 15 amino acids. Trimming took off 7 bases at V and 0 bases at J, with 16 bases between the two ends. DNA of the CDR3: TGTGCCATCAAGGAGACTACTTTGTCCTCCTACGAGCAGTACTTC. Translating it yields CAIKETTLSSYEQYF.

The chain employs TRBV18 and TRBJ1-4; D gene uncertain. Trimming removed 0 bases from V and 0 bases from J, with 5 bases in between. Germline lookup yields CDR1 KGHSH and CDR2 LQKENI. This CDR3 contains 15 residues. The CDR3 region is CASSPPGATNEKLFF. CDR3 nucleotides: TGTGCCAGCTCACCACCTGGAGCAACTAATGAAAAACTGTTTTTT.

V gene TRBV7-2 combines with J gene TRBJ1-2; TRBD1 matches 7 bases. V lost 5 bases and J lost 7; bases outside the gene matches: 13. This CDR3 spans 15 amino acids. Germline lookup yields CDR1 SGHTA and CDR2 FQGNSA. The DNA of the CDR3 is TGTGCCAGCAGCCCAGCCCGACAGGGTCTAGGTGGCTACACCTTC. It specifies CASSPARQGLGGYTF.

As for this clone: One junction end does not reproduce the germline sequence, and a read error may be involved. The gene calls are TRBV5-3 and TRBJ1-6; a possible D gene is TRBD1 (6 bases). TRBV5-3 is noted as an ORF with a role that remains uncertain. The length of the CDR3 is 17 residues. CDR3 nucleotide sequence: TGTGCCAGAAGTCTTGGGGGAGGGGGACATCATAATTTACCCCTCCACTTT. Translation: CARSLGGGGHHNLPLHF.

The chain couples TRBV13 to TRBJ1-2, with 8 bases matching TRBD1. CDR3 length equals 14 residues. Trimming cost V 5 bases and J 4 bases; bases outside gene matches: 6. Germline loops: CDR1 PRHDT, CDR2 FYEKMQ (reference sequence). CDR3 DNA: TGTGCCAGCAGCACTCGGACAGGGCCCTATGGCTACACCTTC. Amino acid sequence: CASSTRTGPYGYTF. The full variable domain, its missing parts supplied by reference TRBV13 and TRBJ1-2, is AAGVIQSPRHLIKEKRETATLKCYPIPRHDTVYWYQQGPGQDPQFLISFYEKMQSDKGSIPDRFSAQQFSDYHSELNMSSLELGDSALYFCASSTRTGPYGYTFGSGTRLTVV.

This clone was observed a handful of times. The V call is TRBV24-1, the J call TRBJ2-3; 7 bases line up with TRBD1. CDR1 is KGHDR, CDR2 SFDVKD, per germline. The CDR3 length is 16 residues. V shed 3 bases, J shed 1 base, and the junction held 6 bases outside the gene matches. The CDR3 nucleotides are TGTGCCACCAGTGATGTGGGACAGACGGGCACAGATACGCAGTATTTT. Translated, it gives CATSDVGQTGTDTQYF.